These 21 T cell receptor beta chains originate from one sample sequenced in a study of shared clonotypes between healthy human individuals. The assay was immunoSEQ multiplex PCR, and TCRdb's table has in-frame clones only and misses some. The sample carries about 1 million clones, around 76% recorded once. The material sequenced was memory CD4+ T cells sorted from blood. Subset of the sample: CD45RA-negative fraction. Receptors were obtained from a young man in good health.

The chain carries TRBV6-5 and TRBJ1-2, with D possibly matching TRBD1 (5 bases). The CDR3 is 14 amino acids. Trimming pared 6 bases from V and 2 bases from J, leaving 13 bases between. The germline CDR1 and CDR2 sequences are MNHEY and SVGAGI. As DNA, the CDR3 is TGTGCCAGCAGATACCTGACAGAGAACTATGGCTACACCTTC. Translating it yields CASRYLTENYGYTF.

The chain uses TRBV5-1 and TRBJ2-7; the D gene is possibly TRBD1 (7 bases). CDR3 length: 15 amino acids. Between the trimmed V and J ends, which lost 3 bases and 4 bases, there was a span of 17 bases. The V gene's germline CDR1 is SGHRS and CDR2 YFSETQ. The CDR3 nucleotides are TGCGCCAGCAGCTCGAGGTCAGGGGGGATTTACGAGCAGTACTTC. Protein product: CASSSRSGGIYEQYF. The full variable domain, its missing parts supplied by reference TRBV5-1 and TRBJ2-7, is KAGVTQTPRYLIKTRGQQVTLSCSPISGHRSVSWYQQTPGQGLQFLFEYFSETQRNKGNFPGRFSGRQFSNSRSEMNVSTLELGDSALYLCASSSRSGGIYEQYFGPGTRLTVT.

CDR3: CASSPLRGELFF. As DNA, the CDR3 is TGTGCCAGCAGCCCTCTCCGGGGGGAACTGTTTTTT. This sequence joins TRBV14 and TRBJ1-4; tentatively, D is TRBD1 (5 bases). V was trimmed by 4 bases and J by 12 bases, leaving 12 bases between them. The CDR3 extends over 12 amino acids. CDR1 and CDR2 (germline): SGHDN, FVKESK.

In its sample, this clone was seen many times. The rearrangement uses TRBV11-2 and TRBJ2-7; TRBD2 aligns across 7 bases. This CDR3 is built from 15 residues. J gave up 7 bases and V 3 bases, and 12 bases lay outside the gene matches. From germline, CDR1 is SGHAT and CDR2 FQNNGV. CDR3: CASSLVGGGPGEQYF. DNA of the CDR3: TGTGCCAGCAGCTTGGTGGGGGGAGGGCCTGGTGAGCAGTACTTC.

The chain uses TRBV2 and TRBJ2-5, with D possibly TRBD2 on 6 matching bases. V lost 6 bases and J lost 2, with 13 bases in between. Germline values: CDR1 SNHLY, CDR2 FYNNEI. The CDR3 loop spans 14 amino acids. CDR3: CASRRRGTQETQYF. The DNA of the CDR3 is TGTGCCAGCAGACGTCGAGGGACTCAAGAGACCCAGTACTTC. The variable domain in full, completed from reference TRBV2 and TRBJ2-5, reads EPEVTQTPSHQVTQMGQEVILRCVPISNHLYFYWYRQILGQKVEFLVSFYNNEISEKSEIFDDQFSVERPDGSNFTLKIRSTKLEDSAMYFCASRRRGTQETQYFGPGTRLLVL.

The chain combines TRBV28 with TRBJ2-1; perhaps D is TRBD1 or TRBD2 (6 bases each). This CDR3 spans 16 amino acids. Per germline, CDR1 MDHEN and CDR2 SYDVKM. Trimming took 5 bases from V and 0 from J, leaving 14 bases between them. The CDR3 DNA reads as TGTGCCAGCAGTAAGGTAGGGGGGAGCTCCTACAATGAGCAGTTCTTC. Encoded protein: CASSKVGGSSYNEQFF.

J is TRBJ2-3 and V is TRBV5-1; weak D call: TRBD2 (6 bases). The V end was cut by 0 bases, the J end by 0 bases, with 14 bases between. The CDR3 is 17 amino acids. CDR1 and CDR2 (germline): SGHRS, YFSETQ. The CDR3 DNA is TGCGCCAGCAGCTTGGGGTCTGTAGCGGTAAGCACAGATACGCAGTATTTT. Protein product: CASSLGSVAVSTDTQYF.

The CDR3 DNA is TGTGCCAGCAGCCGCAGGGGGAATGAAAAACTGTTTTTT. As protein: CASSRRGNEKLFF. The chain carries TRBV28 and TRBJ1-4; 7 positions agree with TRBD1. The V gene end was trimmed by 6 bases and the J gene end by 5 bases; junction bases not matched to a gene: 3. The CDR3 extends over 13 amino acids. Germline lookup yields CDR1 MDHEN and CDR2 SYDVKM.

The chain links TRBV27 to TRBJ1-4; the match to TRBD1 covers 8 bases. Trimming at V came to 0 bases and at J to 7 bases, leaving 7 bases not matched to a gene. The CDR3 runs 16 residues. Germline loops: CDR1 MNHEY, CDR2 SMNVEV (reference sequence). Here the CDR3 DNA reads TGTGCCAGCAGTTTATCGACGGACAGGGTCGGTGAAAAACTGTTTTTT. Translating gives CASSLSTDRVGEKLFF.

To note about this clone: The sample holds other DNA sequences that translate to the same CDR3. The chain links TRBV2 to TRBJ1-1; a weak D match, TRBD1 (6 bases). From germline, CDR1 is SNHLY and CDR2 FYNNEI. The CDR3 totals 13 residues. V shed 5 bases and J shed 1 base, with 8 bases lying between them. CDR3 sequence reads: CASSRDTNTEAFF. The CDR3 nucleotides read TGTGCCAGCAGTCGGGACACGAACACTGAAGCTTTCTTT. Full variable domain (missing parts from reference TRBV2 and TRBJ1-1): EPEVTQTPSHQVTQMGQEVILRCVPISNHLYFYWYRQILGQKVEFLVSFYNNEISEKSEIFDDQFSVERPDGSNFTLKIRSTKLEDSAMYFCASSRDTNTEAFFGQGTRLTVV.

The genes are TRBV5-1 and TRBJ1-1; 9 nucleotides line up with TRBD1. The CDR3 consists of 15 residues. The germline V gene has CDR1 SGHRS and CDR2 YFSETQ. The V gene end was trimmed by 4 bases and the J gene end by 3 bases; junction bases not matched to a gene: 7. CDR3 residues: CASSPGGQGYTEAFF. CDR3 sequence (DNA): TGCGCCAGCAGCCCTGGGGGACAGGGTTACACTGAAGCTTTCTTT.

This clone appeared a few times. This rearrangement joins TRBV4-1 to TRBJ1-2; a possible D gene is TRBD1 (6 bases). Germline V CDR1 and CDR2: MGHRA, YSYEKL. The CDR3 covers 13 residues. Trimming cost V 1 base and J 8 bases, with 11 bases left between them. The CDR3 is CASSQGQAKGYTF. The DNA of the CDR3 is TGCGCCAGCAGCCAAGGACAGGCAAAGGGCTACACCTTC.

This clone appeared a single time. The chain links TRBV28 to TRBJ2-1; 7 bases fit TRBD2. Germline assignment: CDR1 MDHEN and CDR2 SYDVKM. Losses at the gene ends were 9 bases for V and 14 bases for J; bases not matched to a gene: 22. The CDR3 is made up of 15 amino acids. The CDR3 sequence is CASGENVSGLGREFF. The CDR3, as DNA: TGTGCCAGTGGGGAAAATGTGTCCGGACTAGGAAGGGAGTTCTTC. Complete variable domain (other parts from reference TRBV28 and TRBJ2-1): DVKVTQSSRYLVKRTGEKVFLECVQDMDHENMFWYRQDPGLGLRLIYFSYDVKMKEKGDIPEGYSVSREKKERFSLILESASTNQTSMYLCASGENVSGLGREFFGPGTRLTVL.

A word on this clone: Other DNA sequences of this sample code for an identical CDR3. The CDR3 region has the DNA TGCGCCAGCAGCGCATCAGGGGACTATGGCTACACCTTC. This sequence encodes CASSASGDYGYTF. The chain has TRBV5-1 and TRBJ1-2; weak D call: TRBD1 (6 bases). This CDR3 spans 13 amino acids. Germline CDR1 and CDR2: SGHRS and YFSETQ. V lost 4 bases to trimming and J lost 3 bases, with 10 bases between them.

This clone has just a few counts. The rearrangement joins TRBV7-2 to TRBJ2-7; 8 bases agree with TRBD2. The CDR3 has 16 residues. Trimming removed 5 bases from V and 5 bases from J; junction bases left unmatched: 14. Per germline, CDR1 SGHTA and CDR2 FQGNSA. Here the CDR3 reads CASSLGVAGGQDEQYF. The CDR3, as DNA: TGTGCCAGCAGCCTCGGGGTGGCGGGGGGCCAGGACGAGCAGTACTTC.

In DNA form, the CDR3 reads TGTGCCAGCAGTGTCCGGGCTGAAGCTTTCTTT. It codes for CASSVRAEAFF. This rearrangement joins TRBV6-1 to TRBJ1-1; no clear D gene. Germline CDR1 is MNHNS and CDR2 is SASEGT. CDR3 length: 11 amino acids. V was clipped by 4 bases and J by 6 bases, with 6 bases between them.

This clone appeared once. This chain connects TRBV9 to TRBJ2-2, with D unresolved. The CDR3 runs 15 residues. V was clipped by 0 bases and J by 3 bases, with 9 bases between them. Germline CDR1 is SGDLS and CDR2 is YYNGEE. This chain's CDR3 is CASSVASRYTGELFF. DNA for the CDR3: TGTGCCAGCAGCGTAGCCAGCCGATACACCGGGGAGCTGTTTTTT.

This clone appeared many times. V usage is TRBV6-6 and J usage is TRBJ1-5; possibly TRBD1 for D (5 bases). Germline CDR1 is MNHNY and CDR2 is SVGAGI (reference sequence). Trimming removed 8 bases at V and 0 bases at J, with 11 bases between. The CDR3 runs to 14 residues. The CDR3 DNA is TGTGCCAGCGGTCAGGGATATAGCAATCAGCCCCAGCATTTT. Translated, it gives CASGQGYSNQPQHF.

The chain carries TRBV19 and TRBJ1-1; D is undetermined. This CDR3 region has 13 residues. V lost 6 bases and J 4 bases, leaving 12 bases between the germline ends. CDR1 and CDR2 from the germline V gene are LNHDA and SQIVND (reference sequence). In nucleotides, the CDR3 is TGTGCCAGTAGCGACACGGAGGTCACTGAAGCTTTCTTT. It is translated as CASSDTEVTEAFF.

Concerning this clone: This likely came from a read error, as a far larger clone is one base away. The rearrangement joins TRBV18 to TRBJ2-6; D unclear. Per germline, CDR1 KGHSH and CDR2 LQKENI. This CDR3 comprises 18 residues. CDR3 DNA: TGTACCAGCTCACCACTTGTTTCCGAAAGATCTGGGGCCAACGTCCTGACTTTC. This gives the protein CTSSPLVSERSGANVLTF.

The V call is TRBV9, the J call TRBJ2-3, with D maybe TRBD2 (6 bases). V dropped 4 bases and J dropped 0 bases, with 12 bases sitting between them. CDR3 length: 15 residues. Germline V CDR1 and CDR2: SGDLS, YYNGEE. The CDR3 is CASSLGLTSTDTQYF. CDR3 DNA: TGTGCCAGCAGCTTGGGACTCACCAGCACAGATACGCAGTATTTT. Drawing the rest from reference TRBV9 and TRBJ2-3, the complete variable domain is DSGVTQTPKHLITATGQRVTLRCSPRSGDLSVYWYQQSLDQGLQFLIQYYNGEERAKGNILERFSAQQFPDLHSELNLSSLELGDSALYFCASSLGLTSTDTQYFGPGTRLTVL.